The 30 T cell receptor beta chains listed next were all sequenced from one sample in a study of T cells after yellow fever vaccination. TCRdb called the 5' RACE reads again in MiXCR, with one record for every CDR3 protein. The sample contains more than 450,000 distinct CDR3 sequences, 21% of which appear only once. This material consisted of PBMCs, taken approximately 22 days after the first yellow fever vaccination. The receptors shown here come from a man aged 18 to 35 who received the YFV17D yellow fever vaccine.

This clonotype was detected a few times. This chain uses TRBV14 with TRBJ2-3; 10 nucleotides line up with TRBD2. Trimming removed 6 bases from V and 8 bases from J; junction bases left unmatched: 8. Germline V lookup: CDR1 SGHDN, CDR2 FVKESK. The CDR3 extends over 14 amino acids. The CDR3 nucleotides read TGTGCCAGCAGTCTTAGCGGGGGGATTGGTACGCAGTATTTT. It codes for CASSLSGGIGTQYF.

This chain links TRBV13 with TRBJ1-1; D is unresolved. The CDR3 covers 14 residues. Germline V gives CDR1 PRHDT, CDR2 FYEKMQ (reference sequence). Between the trimmed V and J ends, which lost 5 bases and 1 base, there was a span of 11 bases. CDR3 protein: CASSNTGWNTEAFF. The CDR3, as DNA: TGTGCCAGCAGCAACACGGGGTGGAACACTGAAGCTTTCTTT.

The chain couples TRBV11-2 to TRBJ2-3; D is unresolved. Germline values: CDR1 SGHAT, CDR2 FQNNGV. This CDR3 is 14 amino acids long. Trimming removed 6 bases at V and 1 base at J, with 11 bases between. The CDR3 nucleotides are TGTGCCAGCAGAGGGTTGCTCGGCACAGATACGCAGTATTTT. Amino acids: CASRGLLGTDTQYF.

The chain is built from TRBV3-1 and TRBJ2-7, with D perhaps matching TRBD1 or TRBD2 (5 bases each). V was shortened by 1 base and J by 3 bases, with 10 bases between the two germline ends. The CDR3 is made up of 14 amino acids. Germline V gene lookup returns CDR1 LGHDT and CDR2 YNNKEL (reference sequence). The CDR3: CASSQGAGGYEQYF. CDR3 in DNA: TGTGCCAGCAGCCAAGGAGCTGGGGGCTACGAGCAGTACTTC.

There are many counts of this clonotype. The chain couples TRBV4-3 to TRBJ2-1; 10 positions match TRBD2. This CDR3 contains 16 residues. Germline V gene lookup returns CDR1 LGHNA and CDR2 YSLEER. The junction had 2 bases not matched to a gene; V was cut back by 0 bases and J by 3 bases. CDR3 in amino acids: CASSQDPSGGYNEQFF. The CDR3 DNA sequence: TGCGCCAGCAGCCAAGATCCTAGCGGGGGCTACAATGAGCAGTTCTTC.

This sequence joins TRBV20-1 and TRBJ2-1; D gene ambiguous. The CDR3 has 11 residues. The V gene's germline CDR1 is DFQATT and CDR2 SNEGSKA (reference sequence). V shed 5 bases and J shed 7 bases, with 9 bases lying between them. CDR3 sequence (DNA): TGCAGTGCTGGGAACTGGAATGAGCAGTTCTTC. This sequence encodes CSAGNWNEQFF.

The genes are TRBV20-1 and TRBJ2-3; 14 bases align to TRBD2. There are 17 residues in the CDR3. Trimming cost V 6 bases and J 1 base; bases outside gene matches: 9. Per germline, CDR1 DFQATT and CDR2 SNEGSKA (reference sequence). For the CDR3, the DNA is TGCAGTGCCTTCGGGACTAGCGGGGGTGCACGCACAGATACGCAGTATTTT. It codes for CSAFGTSGGARTDTQYF.

In DNA form, the CDR3 reads TGTGCCAGCAGTGACCGGGGGGGACGGGAGGAGACCCAGTACTTC. Its protein product is CASSDRGGREETQYF. The rearrangement links TRBV2 to TRBJ2-5; 8 nucleotides agree with TRBD2. CDR1 is SNHLY, CDR2 FYNNEI, per germline. With V trimmed by 3 bases and J by 5 bases, 8 bases remained unmatched. The CDR3 runs to 15 residues.

The rearrangement links TRBV5-3 to TRBJ2-6; D ambiguous. TRBV5-3 carries the ORF label, with uncertain function. V lost 9 bases, J lost 1 base, and 20 bases lay in between. This CDR3 region has 17 residues. The CDR3 is CAMGPTPLLSGANVLTF. For the CDR3, the DNA is TGTGCCATGGGCCCCACGCCCCTCTTGTCTGGGGCCAACGTCCTGACTTTC.

The chain recombines TRBV5-1 with TRBJ2-7; maybe TRBD1 (6 bases). V lost 3 bases to trimming and J lost 5 bases, with 9 bases between them. This CDR3 has 12 residues. The germline gives CDR1 SGHRS, CDR2 YFSETQ. The CDR3 region is CASSWGPNEQYF. The CDR3 DNA reads TGCGCCAGCAGCTGGGGGCCTAACGAGCAGTACTTC.

This clonotype has a count of ten or more. This rearrangement joins TRBV4-3 to TRBJ2-1; a possible D gene is TRBD1 (6 bases). Looked up from germline, CDR1 is LGHNA and CDR2 is YSLEER. CDR3 length: 15 amino acids. Trimming removed 3 bases from V and 6 bases from J, with 15 bases in between. CDR3 residues: CASSHRTGYGNEQFF. The CDR3 DNA sequence: TGCGCCAGCAGCCATCGTACAGGGTACGGCAATGAGCAGTTCTTC.

The chain links TRBV15 to TRBJ2-1; D gene unclear. The germline V and J ends were trimmed by 1 base and 8 bases, with 6 bases remaining between them. Germline CDR1 and CDR2: LNHNV and YYDKDF (reference sequence). The CDR3 spans 12 residues. The CDR3: CATSRGWDEQFF. The CDR3 bases are TGTGCCACCAGCAGAGGATGGGATGAGCAGTTCTTC.

The sample holds a few counts of this clonotype. The chain uses TRBV5-1 and TRBJ2-5, with D perhaps matching TRBD1 (5 bases). The germline V gene encodes CDR1 SGHRS and CDR2 YFSETQ. V lost 4 bases to trimming and J lost 5 bases, with 12 bases between them. This CDR3 is built from 13 residues. This CDR3 reads CASSQGSSETQYF. CDR3 in DNA: TGCGCCAGCAGCCAGGGATCCTCGGAGACCCAGTACTTC.

V and J are TRBV9 and TRBJ2-6; D call uncertain. The CDR3 is 17 amino acids. Trimming left V 7 bases short and J 0 bases short, with 17 bases between. Germline lookup yields CDR1 SGDLS and CDR2 YYNGEE. CDR3 in amino acids: CASGPSTPGSGANVLTF. Here the CDR3 DNA reads TGTGCCAGCGGGCCCTCGACCCCGGGCTCTGGGGCCAACGTCCTGACTTTC.

This clonotype was observed a few times. The V gene is TRBV4-2, the J gene TRBJ1-6, with D maybe TRBD1 (5 bases). Trimming took 0 bases from V and 6 from J, leaving 9 bases between them. The CDR3 loop spans 15 amino acids. The V gene's germline CDR1 is LGHNA and CDR2 YNFKEQ. For the CDR3, the DNA is TGTGCCAGCAGCCAAGATCGAGGGGCTAATTCACCCCTCCACTTT. It yields the protein CASSQDRGANSPLHF.

The chain uses TRBV5-6 and TRBJ2-1, with no clear D. CDR1 and CDR2 from the germline V gene are SGHDT and YYEEEE. V was cut by 4 bases and J by 9 bases, with 11 bases left in between. The CDR3 sequence is 12 residues long. The CDR3: CASSNYHGEQFF. As DNA, the CDR3 is TGTGCCAGCAGCAATTATCACGGTGAGCAGTTCTTC.

This chain links TRBV27 with TRBJ2-7; D remains ambiguous. V lost 3 bases and J 8 bases, leaving 17 bases between the germline ends. This CDR3 comprises 14 residues. In germline, CDR1 is MNHEY, CDR2 SMNVEV (reference sequence). The CDR3 here is CASSFAGFGWKQYF. The CDR3 coding sequence is TGTGCCAGCAGTTTTGCCGGTTTTGGTTGGAAGCAGTACTTC.

CDR3 DNA sequence: TGTGCCAGCAGTGGCATAGTCTTGGGGACTGAAGCTTTCTTT. Encoded protein: CASSGIVLGTEAFF. The chain joins TRBV12-3 or TRBV12-4 to TRBJ1-1; D gene ambiguous. V was clipped by 5 bases and J by 5 bases, with 15 bases between them. The CDR3 totals 14 residues.

This clonotype appeared a few times. The chain employs TRBV7-9 and TRBJ1-1, with 7 bases aligning to TRBD1. Germline-derived CDR1 and CDR2 are SEHNR and FQNEAQ (reference sequence). Trimming took 4 bases from V and 6 from J; bases not matched to a gene: 2. The CDR3 covers 12 residues. CDR3 region: CASSYGTAEAFF. DNA of the CDR3: TGTGCCAGCAGCTATGGGACAGCTGAAGCTTTCTTT.

The sample holds one count of this clonotype. CDR3 residues: CASSPGQGDSGYTF. The CDR3, as DNA: TGTGCCAGCAGTCCCGGACAGGGGGACTCTGGCTACACCTTC. J is TRBJ1-2 and V is TRBV28; TRBD1 matches at 10 bases. The CDR3 loop spans 14 amino acids. Germline CDR1 and CDR2: MDHEN and SYDVKM. V dropped 5 bases and J dropped 7; count of bases not matched to a gene: 7.

This clonotype was found a few times. The chain has TRBV12-3 or TRBV12-4 and TRBJ1-1, with no clear D. V lost 2 bases, J lost 6 bases, and 13 bases lay in between. The CDR3 runs 14 residues. CDR3 DNA sequence: TGTGCCAGCAGTTTAATCTCGCGGGTTGCTGAAGCTTTCTTT. It codes for CASSLISRVAEAFF.

This clonotype was detected a few times. The J gene is TRBJ1-6, the V gene TRBV2; D gene uncertain. The V end was cut by 6 bases, the J end by 8 bases, with 14 bases between. CDR1 SNHLY and CDR2 FYNNEI come from the germline V gene. This CDR3 has 14 residues. CDR3 DNA sequence: TGTGCCAGCAGACCAGACAACTACCATTCACCCCTCCACTTT. Translation gives CASRPDNYHSPLHF.

This clonotype was seen more than once but under ten times. This chain uses TRBV20-1 with TRBJ2-7, with no clear D. Germline V lookup: CDR1 DFQATT, CDR2 SNEGSKA (reference sequence). The CDR3 covers 12 residues. With 3 bases removed from V and 2 bases from J, the gap between germline ends came to 8 bases. CDR3 loop: CSASTGAYEQYF. The CDR3 nucleotides are TGCAGTGCTAGCACCGGAGCCTACGAGCAGTACTTC.

This clonotype came up a few times. The rearrangement joins TRBV12-3 or TRBV12-4 to TRBJ1-2; no clear D. V was pared by 4 bases and J by 1 base, with 7 bases between. The CDR3 covers 13 residues. The CDR3 reads CASSWGYNYGYTF. CDR3 DNA: TGTGCCAGCAGTTGGGGATATAACTATGGCTACACCTTC.

The V call is TRBV27, the J call TRBJ2-3, with D perhaps being TRBD1 or TRBD2 (6 bases each). The V gene lost 3 bases and the J gene lost 0 bases, with 16 bases spanning the gap. The CDR3 is made up of 17 amino acids. Germline V lookup: CDR1 MNHEY, CDR2 SMNVEV (reference sequence). The CDR3: CASSLWTGALSTDTQYF. As DNA, the CDR3 is TGTGCCAGCAGTTTGTGGACGGGGGCCCTTAGCACAGATACGCAGTATTTT.

V gene TRBV20-1 combines with J gene TRBJ2-5, with 9 bases fitting TRBD1. J lost 5 bases, V lost 4 bases, and 8 bases had no gene match. The CDR3 is 14 amino acids. CDR1 and CDR2 from the germline V gene are DFQATT and SNEGSKA (reference sequence). CDR3 sequence (DNA): TGCAGTGCTAACCGACAGGGGGGGTTGGAGACCCAGTACTTC. Translating gives CSANRQGGLETQYF.

The rearrangement uses TRBV12-3 or TRBV12-4 and TRBJ2-2; 15 bases are a match to TRBD2. After removal of 5 bases from V and 4 bases from J, the junction contained 8 bases not matched to a gene. The CDR3 is 18 residues long. The CDR3 sequence is CASSPWTSGGGGTGELFF. As DNA, the CDR3 is TGTGCCAGCAGTCCTTGGACTAGCGGGGGGGGTGGCACCGGGGAGCTGTTTTTT.

The chain uses TRBV18 and TRBJ1-3; D is unclear. The CDR3 is 13 amino acids. From germline, CDR1 is KGHSH and CDR2 LQKENI. V lost 5 bases and J lost 2, with 7 bases in between. The CDR3 protein is CASSTTAGNTIYF. The CDR3 DNA reads as TGTGCCAGCTCAACCACCGCTGGAAACACCATATATTTT.

The chain combines TRBV27 with TRBJ2-7; D might be TRBD1 (6 bases). Per germline, CDR1 MNHEY and CDR2 SMNVEV (reference sequence). The V gene lost 1 base and the J gene lost 2 bases, with 9 bases spanning the gap. This CDR3 is 14 amino acids long. The CDR3 DNA reads TGTGCCAGCAGTTTATTCCAGGGGCCCTACGAGCAGTACTTC. It translates to CASSLFQGPYEQYF.

The sample holds a few counts of this clonotype. The chain uses TRBV6-5 and TRBJ2-5, with D hard to call. This CDR3 is built from 14 residues. V was clipped by 3 bases and J by 4 bases, with 12 bases between them. Germline V gene data show CDR1 as MNHEY and CDR2 as SVGAGI. In DNA, the CDR3 is TGTGCCAGCAGTTATTGGGGTGATGGAGAGACCCAGTACTTC. It translates to CASSYWGDGETQYF.